This TCR beta chain was sequenced during a study of cytomegalovirus exposure and HLA in healthy donors. The PCR ran on 60 Vbeta and 13 Jbeta primers. This table comes from immunoSEQ multiplex PCR, and its TCRdb copy is limited to in-frame clones, with some not included. The sample lists around 100,000 clones; approximately 83% were seen once. The CDR3 consists of 16 residues. Per the germline V gene, CDR1 is SGHRS and CDR2 is YFSETQ. Unmatched junction bases numbered 7, after V lost 4 bases and J lost 2 bases. The chain links TRBV5-1 to TRBJ2-3, with TRBD2 identical over 10 bases. This TCR was sampled from a woman younger than 30 in good health and CMV-seronegative. Sequencing was carried out using PBMCs. The CDR3 sequence: CASSNRLAGLTDTQYF. In DNA form, the CDR3 reads TGCGCCAGCAGCAACCGACTAGCGGGTCTCACAGATACGCAGTATTTT. The variable domain in full, completed from reference TRBV5-1 and TRBJ2-3, reads KAGVTQTPRYLIKTRGQQVTLSCSPISGHRSVSWYQQTPGQGLQFLFEYFSETQRNKGNFPGRFSGRQFSNSRSEMNVSTLELGDSALYLCASSNRLAGLTDTQYFGPGTRLTVL.